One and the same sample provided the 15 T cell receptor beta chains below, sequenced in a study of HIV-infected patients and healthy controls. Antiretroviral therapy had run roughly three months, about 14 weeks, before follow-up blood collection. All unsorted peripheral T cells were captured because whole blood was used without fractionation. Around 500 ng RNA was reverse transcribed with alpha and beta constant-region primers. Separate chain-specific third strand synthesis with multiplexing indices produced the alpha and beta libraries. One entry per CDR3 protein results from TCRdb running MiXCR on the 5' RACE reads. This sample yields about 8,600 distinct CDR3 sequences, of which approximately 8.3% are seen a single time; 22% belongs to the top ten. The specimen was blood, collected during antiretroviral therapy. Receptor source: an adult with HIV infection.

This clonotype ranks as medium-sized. CDR3 bases: TGTGCCAGCAGCTTAGGCGGCCGCGAGGGAGATACGCAGTATTTT. It yields the protein CASSLGGREGDTQYF. This chain joins TRBV13 and TRBJ2-3, with a possible D match to TRBD2 (5 bases). V dropped 0 bases and J dropped 5 bases, with 12 bases sitting between them. Germline CDR1 reads PRHDT; CDR2 reads FYEKMQ (reference sequence). There are 15 residues in the CDR3. The whole variable domain, filled in from reference TRBV13 and TRBJ2-3, reads AAGVIQSPRHLIKEKRETATLKCYPIPRHDTVYWYQQGPGQDPQFLISFYEKMQSDKGSIPDRFSAQQFSDYHSELNMSSLELGDSALYFCASSLGGREGDTQYFGPGTRLTVL.

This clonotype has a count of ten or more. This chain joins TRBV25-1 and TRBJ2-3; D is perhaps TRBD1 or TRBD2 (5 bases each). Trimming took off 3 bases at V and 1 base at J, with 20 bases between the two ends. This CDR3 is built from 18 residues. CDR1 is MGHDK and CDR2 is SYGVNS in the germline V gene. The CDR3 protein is CASSDEGRTRFGTDTQYF. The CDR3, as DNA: TGTGCCAGCAGTGACGAGGGGCGAACAAGGTTTGGCACAGATACGCAGTATTTT.

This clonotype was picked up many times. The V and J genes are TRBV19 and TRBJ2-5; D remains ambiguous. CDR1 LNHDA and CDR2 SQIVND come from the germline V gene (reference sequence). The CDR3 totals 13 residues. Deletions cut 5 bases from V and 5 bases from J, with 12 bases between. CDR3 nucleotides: TGTGCCAGTAGTCCTGGCGTGAGGGAGACCCAGTACTTC. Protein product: CASSPGVRETQYF.

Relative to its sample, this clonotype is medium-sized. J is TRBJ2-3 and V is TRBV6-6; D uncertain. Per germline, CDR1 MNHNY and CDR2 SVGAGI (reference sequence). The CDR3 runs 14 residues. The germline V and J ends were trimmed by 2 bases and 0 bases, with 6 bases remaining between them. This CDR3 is CASSYSPSTDTQYF. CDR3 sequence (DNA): TGTGCCAGCAGTTACAGTCCCAGCACAGATACGCAGTATTTT.

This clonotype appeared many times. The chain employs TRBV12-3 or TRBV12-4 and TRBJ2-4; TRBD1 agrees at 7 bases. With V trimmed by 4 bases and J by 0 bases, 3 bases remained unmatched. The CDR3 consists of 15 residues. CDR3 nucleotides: TGTGCCAGCAGTTGGGGACAGCTAGCCAAAAACATTCAGTACTTC. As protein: CASSWGQLAKNIQYF.

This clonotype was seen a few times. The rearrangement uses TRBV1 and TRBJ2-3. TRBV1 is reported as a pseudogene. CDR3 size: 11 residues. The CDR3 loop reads CTTIKGDTQYF. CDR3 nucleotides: TGCACCACCATAAAGGGAGATACGCAGTATTTT.

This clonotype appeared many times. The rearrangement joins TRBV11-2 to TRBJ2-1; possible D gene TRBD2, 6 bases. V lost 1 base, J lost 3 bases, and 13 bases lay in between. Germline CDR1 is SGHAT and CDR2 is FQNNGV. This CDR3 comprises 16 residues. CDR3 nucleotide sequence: TGTGCCAGCAGCTTAGTTAGCGGAGTCCTCTACAATGAGCAGTTCTTC. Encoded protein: CASSLVSGVLYNEQFF. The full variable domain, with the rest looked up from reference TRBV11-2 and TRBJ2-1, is EAGVAQSPRYKIIEKRQSVAFWCNPISGHATLYWYQQILGQGPKLLIQFQNNGVVDDSQLPKDRFSAERLKGVDSTLKIQPAKLEDSAVYLCASSLVSGVLYNEQFFGPGTRLTVL.

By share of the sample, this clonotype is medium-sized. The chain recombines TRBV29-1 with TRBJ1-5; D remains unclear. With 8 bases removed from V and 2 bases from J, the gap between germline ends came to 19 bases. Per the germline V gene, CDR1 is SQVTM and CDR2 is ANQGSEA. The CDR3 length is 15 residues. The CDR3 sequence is CSKNRWGGCNQPQHF. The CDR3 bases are TGCAGCAAAAACCGTTGGGGAGGGTGCAATCAGCCCCAGCATTTT. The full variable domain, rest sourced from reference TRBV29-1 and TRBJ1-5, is SAVISQKPSRDICQRGTSLTIQCQVDSQVTMMFWYRQQPGQSLTLIATANQGSEATYESGFVIDKFPISRPNLTFSTLTVSNMSPEDSSIYLCSKNRWGGCNQPQHFGDGTRLSIL.

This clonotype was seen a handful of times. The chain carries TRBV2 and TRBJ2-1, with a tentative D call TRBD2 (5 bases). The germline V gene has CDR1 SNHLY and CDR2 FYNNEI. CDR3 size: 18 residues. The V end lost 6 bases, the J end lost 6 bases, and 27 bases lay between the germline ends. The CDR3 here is CASRNPIGSATKPNEQFF. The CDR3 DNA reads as TGTGCCAGCAGGAACCCCATTGGGAGTGCGACTAAACCCAATGAGCAGTTCTTC.

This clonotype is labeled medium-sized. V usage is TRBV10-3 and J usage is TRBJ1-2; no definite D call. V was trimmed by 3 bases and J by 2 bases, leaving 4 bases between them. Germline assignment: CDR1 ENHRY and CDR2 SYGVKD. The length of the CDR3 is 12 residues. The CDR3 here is CAISDRNYGYTF. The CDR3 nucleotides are TGTGCCATCAGTGACAGAAACTATGGCTACACCTTC.

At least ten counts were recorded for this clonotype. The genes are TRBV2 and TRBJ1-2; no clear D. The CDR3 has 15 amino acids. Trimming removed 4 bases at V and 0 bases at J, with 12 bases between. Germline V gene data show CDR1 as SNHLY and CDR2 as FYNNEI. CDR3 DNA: TGTGCCAGCAGTGTTTGGCGTTTCGCTAACTATGGCTACACCTTC. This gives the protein CASSVWRFANYGYTF.

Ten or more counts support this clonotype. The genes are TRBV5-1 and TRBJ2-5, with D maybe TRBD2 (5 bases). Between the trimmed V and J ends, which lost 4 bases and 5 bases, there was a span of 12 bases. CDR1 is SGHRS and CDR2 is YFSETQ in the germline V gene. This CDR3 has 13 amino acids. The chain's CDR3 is CASSLTQRETQYF. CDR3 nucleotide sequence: TGCGCCAGCAGCCTGACTCAGCGGGAGACCCAGTACTTC.

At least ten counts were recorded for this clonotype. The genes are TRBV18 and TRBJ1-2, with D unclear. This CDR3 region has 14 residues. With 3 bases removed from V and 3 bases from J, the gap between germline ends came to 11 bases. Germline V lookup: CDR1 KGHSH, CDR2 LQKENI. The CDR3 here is CASSPGGTHYGYTF. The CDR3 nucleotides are TGTGCCAGCTCACCTGGTGGCACCCACTATGGCTACACCTTC.

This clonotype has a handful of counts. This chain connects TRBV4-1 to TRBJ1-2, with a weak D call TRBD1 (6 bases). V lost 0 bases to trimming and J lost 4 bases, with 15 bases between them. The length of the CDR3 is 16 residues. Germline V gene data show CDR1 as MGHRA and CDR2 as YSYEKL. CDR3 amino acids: CASSQDPGGLSYGYTF. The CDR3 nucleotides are TGCGCCAGCAGCCAAGATCCTGGGGGGCTGAGCTATGGCTACACCTTC.

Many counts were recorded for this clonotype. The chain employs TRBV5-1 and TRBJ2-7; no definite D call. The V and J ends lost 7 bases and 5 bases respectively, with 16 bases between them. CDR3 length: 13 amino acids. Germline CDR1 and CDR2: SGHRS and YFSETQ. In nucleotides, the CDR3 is TGCGCCAGCCGTCCCGGTGCGTCCGACGAGCAGTACTTC. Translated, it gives CASRPGASDEQYF.